This T cell receptor beta chain was recorded in a study of T cell repertoires in cytomegalovirus infection. As to this clonotype: Its antigen remains unidentified.

Study-wide findings and caveats: Based on cumulative public TCR beta family frequency, carriers of CMV plus the relevant HLA were identified. It was HLA-C-restricted CMV-specific TCR beta clonotypes that dominated the response ex vivo.

CDR1 and CDR2 from the germline V gene are DFQATT and SNEGSKA (reference sequence). The CDR3 length is 15 residues. V was pared by 2 bases and J by 2 bases, with 8 bases of the junction left unmatched. TCRdb reprocessed the reads with MiXCR, giving one entry per CDR3 protein. The sample lists about 920,000 distinct CDR3 sequences, about a third seen once, with about an eighth in the top ten. The sample here was cultured CD8+ T cells from PBMCs, taken from culture after CMV antigen stimulation. This sequence joins TRBV20-1 and TRBJ1-1; 7 nucleotides line up with TRBD1. This receptor was identified in a human donor in good health (CMV status not recorded). Some clones in this sample may be carry-over from other donors' samples. In nucleotides, the CDR3 is TGCAGTGCTAGACTTCTCACAGGGGTAAACACTGAAGCTTTCTTT. It is translated as CSARLLTGVNTEAFF.